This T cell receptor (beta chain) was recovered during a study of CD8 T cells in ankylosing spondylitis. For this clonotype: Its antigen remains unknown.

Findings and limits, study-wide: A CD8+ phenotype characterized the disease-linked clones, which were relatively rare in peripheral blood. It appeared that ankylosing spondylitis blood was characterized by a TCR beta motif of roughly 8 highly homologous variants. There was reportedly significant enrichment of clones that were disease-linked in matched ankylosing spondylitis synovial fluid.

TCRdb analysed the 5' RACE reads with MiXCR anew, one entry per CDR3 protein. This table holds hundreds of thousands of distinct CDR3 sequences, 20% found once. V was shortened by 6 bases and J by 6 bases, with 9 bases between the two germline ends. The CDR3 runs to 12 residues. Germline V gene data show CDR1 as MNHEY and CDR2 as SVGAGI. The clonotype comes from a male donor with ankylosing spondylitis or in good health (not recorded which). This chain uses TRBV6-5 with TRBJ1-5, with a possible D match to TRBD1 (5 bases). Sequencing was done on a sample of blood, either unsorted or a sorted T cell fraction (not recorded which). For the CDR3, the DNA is TGTGCCAGCAGCGGGGCTGGTCAGCCCCAGCATTTT. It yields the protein CASSGAGQPQHF.